The T cell receptor beta chain described here comes from a study of T cells after yellow fever vaccination. This CDR3 has 15 amino acids. The V gene's germline CDR1 is SGHVS and CDR2 FNYEAQ. Losses at the gene ends were 2 bases for V and 9 bases for J; bases not matched to a gene: 8. Each CDR3 protein is one row after TCRdb ran MiXCR on the 5' RACE reads. The top ten clones hold more than 15% of a sample with more than 350,000 distinct CDR3 sequences, around a tenth of them seen once. This TCR derives from a man younger than 30 who received the YFV17D yellow fever vaccine. This chain joins TRBV7-6 and TRBJ2-1, with 9 bases lining up with TRBD2. Sample: PBMCs, taken on the day of the first yellow fever vaccination. CDR3 region: CASSLRRGGRAEQFF. The CDR3 DNA reads as TGTGCCAGCAGCTTACGGCGGGGGGGTAGAGCTGAGCAGTTCTTC.